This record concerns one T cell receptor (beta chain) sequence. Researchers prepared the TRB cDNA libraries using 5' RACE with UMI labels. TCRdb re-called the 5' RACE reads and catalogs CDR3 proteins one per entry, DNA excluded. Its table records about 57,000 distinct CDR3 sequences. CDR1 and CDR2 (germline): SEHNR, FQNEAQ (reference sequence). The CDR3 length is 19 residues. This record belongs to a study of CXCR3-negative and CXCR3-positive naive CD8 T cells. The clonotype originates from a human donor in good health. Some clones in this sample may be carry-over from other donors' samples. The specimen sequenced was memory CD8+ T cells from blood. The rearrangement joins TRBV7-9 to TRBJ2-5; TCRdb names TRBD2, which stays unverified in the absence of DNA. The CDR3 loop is CASSLLGLAGGRLQETQYF.